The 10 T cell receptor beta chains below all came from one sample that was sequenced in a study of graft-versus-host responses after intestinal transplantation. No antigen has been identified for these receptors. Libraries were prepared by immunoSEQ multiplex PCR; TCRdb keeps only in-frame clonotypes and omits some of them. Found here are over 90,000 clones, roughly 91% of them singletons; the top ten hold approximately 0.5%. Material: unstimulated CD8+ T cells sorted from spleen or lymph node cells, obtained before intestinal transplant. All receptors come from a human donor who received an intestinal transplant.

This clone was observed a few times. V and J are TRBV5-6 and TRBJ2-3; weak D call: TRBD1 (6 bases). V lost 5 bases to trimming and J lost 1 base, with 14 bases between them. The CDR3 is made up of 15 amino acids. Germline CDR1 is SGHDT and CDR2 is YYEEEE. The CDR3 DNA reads TGTGCCAGCAGATACAGGGCAACGGGCACAGATACGCAGTATTTT. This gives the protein CASRYRATGTDTQYF.

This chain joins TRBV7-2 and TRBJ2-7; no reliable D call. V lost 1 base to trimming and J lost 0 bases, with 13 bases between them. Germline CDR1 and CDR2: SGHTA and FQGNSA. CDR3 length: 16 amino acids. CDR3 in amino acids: CASSLGGPQSSYEQYF. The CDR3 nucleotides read TGTGCCAGCAGCTTAGGCGGCCCTCAAAGCTCCTACGAGCAGTACTTC.

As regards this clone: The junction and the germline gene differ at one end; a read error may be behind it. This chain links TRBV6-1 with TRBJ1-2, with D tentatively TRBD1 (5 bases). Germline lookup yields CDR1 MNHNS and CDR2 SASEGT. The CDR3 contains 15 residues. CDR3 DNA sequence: TGTGCCAGCAGTGATCCCCTTAGGGGCTACTATGACTACACCTTC. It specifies CASSDPLRGYYDYTF.

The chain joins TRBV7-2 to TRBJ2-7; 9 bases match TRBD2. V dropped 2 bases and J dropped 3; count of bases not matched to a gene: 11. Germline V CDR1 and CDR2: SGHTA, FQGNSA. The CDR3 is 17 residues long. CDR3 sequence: CASSLKQLAGEFYEQYF. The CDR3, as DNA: TGTGCCAGCAGCTTAAAACAGTTAGCGGGAGAGTTCTACGAGCAGTACTTC.

CDR3 loop: CASKEIGDRENGYTF. The CDR3 coding sequence is TGTGCCAGCAAGGAGATTGGGGACAGGGAGAATGGCTACACCTTC. The V gene is TRBV28, the J gene TRBJ1-2; 9 positions agree with TRBD1. After removal of 7 bases from V and 6 bases from J, the junction contained 12 bases not matched to a gene. The CDR3 runs 15 residues. Germline V gene data show CDR1 as MDHEN and CDR2 as SYDVKM.

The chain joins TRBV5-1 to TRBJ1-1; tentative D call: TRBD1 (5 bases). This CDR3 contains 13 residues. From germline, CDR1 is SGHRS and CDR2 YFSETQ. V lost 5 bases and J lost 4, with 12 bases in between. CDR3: CASRSRVGTEAFF. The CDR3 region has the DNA TGCGCCAGCAGATCCAGGGTCGGCACTGAAGCTTTCTTT.

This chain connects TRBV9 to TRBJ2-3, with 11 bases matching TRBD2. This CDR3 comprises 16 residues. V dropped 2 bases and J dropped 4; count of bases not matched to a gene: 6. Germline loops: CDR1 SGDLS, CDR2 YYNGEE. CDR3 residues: CASSVFSGGDADTQYF. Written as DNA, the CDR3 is TGTGCCAGCAGCGTCTTTAGCGGGGGGGATGCAGATACGCAGTATTTT.

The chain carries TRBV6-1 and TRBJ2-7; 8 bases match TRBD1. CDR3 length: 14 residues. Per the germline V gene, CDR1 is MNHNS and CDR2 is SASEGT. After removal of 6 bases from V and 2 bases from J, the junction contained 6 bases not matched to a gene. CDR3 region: CASSFGTGPYEQYF. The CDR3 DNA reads TGTGCCAGCAGCTTCGGGACAGGACCCTACGAGCAGTACTTC.

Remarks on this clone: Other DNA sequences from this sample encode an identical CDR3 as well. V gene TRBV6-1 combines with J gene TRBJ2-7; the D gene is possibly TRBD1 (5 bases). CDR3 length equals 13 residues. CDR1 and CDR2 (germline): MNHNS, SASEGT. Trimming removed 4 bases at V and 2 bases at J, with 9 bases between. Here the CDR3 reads CASSARTPYEQYF. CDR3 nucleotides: TGTGCCAGCAGTGCCCGGACACCCTACGAGCAGTACTTC.

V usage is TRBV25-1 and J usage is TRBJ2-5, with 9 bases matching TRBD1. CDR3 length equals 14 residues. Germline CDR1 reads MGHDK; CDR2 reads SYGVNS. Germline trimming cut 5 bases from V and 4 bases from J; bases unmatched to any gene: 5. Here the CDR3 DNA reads TGTGCCAGCAGTAGGGACAGGGTATTAGAGACCCAGTACTTC. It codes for CASSRDRVLETQYF.